Listed here are 15 T cell receptor beta chains from one sample, sequenced in a study of patients and donors after allogeneic stem cell transplantation. TCRdb reanalysed the RT-PCR reads using MiXCR and keeps one entry per CDR3 protein. The data hold about 400,000 distinct CDR3 sequences, with approximately 16% observed a single time. Sequenced input: blood, either unsorted or a sorted T cell fraction (not recorded which). Every receptor here comes from a human donor who was either an allogeneic HSCT recipient or a stem cell or donor lymphocyte infusion donor (not recorded which). It is not recorded whose cells these are; they may come from a transplant donor.

The chain combines TRBV18 with TRBJ1-2; unclear D gene. V lost 1 base to trimming and J lost 2 bases, with 14 bases between them. The CDR3 is 16 amino acids. Germline V CDR1 and CDR2: KGHSH, LQKENI. CDR3 bases: TGTGCCAGCTCACCACGATCCGGGAGAAAGAACTATGGCTACACCTTC. As protein: CASSPRSGRKNYGYTF.

This chain joins TRBV12-3 or TRBV12-4 and TRBJ2-2, with TRBD2 matching 14 bases. V lost 6 bases, J lost 4 bases, and 7 bases stayed unmatched. There are 17 residues in the CDR3. CDR3 coding DNA: TGTGCCAGCAGCATGACTAGCGGGAGGGCGGGCACCGGGGAGCTGTTTTTT. Translating it yields CASSMTSGRAGTGELFF.

The rearrangement joins TRBV12-3 or TRBV12-4 to TRBJ1-1; TRBD1 agrees at 10 bases. The CDR3 spans 17 residues. Trimming removed 1 base from V and 1 base from J; junction bases left unmatched: 6. The CDR3 loop is CASSLVGDRGRNTEAFF. The CDR3 DNA reads TGTGCCAGCAGTTTAGTAGGAGACAGGGGGCGGAACACTGAAGCTTTCTTT.

This clonotype was detected only once. V gene TRBV6-1 combines with J gene TRBJ2-2, with 16 bases lining up with TRBD2. Germline-derived CDR1 and CDR2 are MNHNS and SASEGT. With V trimmed by 5 bases and J by 3 bases, 6 bases remained unmatched. The CDR3 contains 18 residues. The CDR3: CASSRGLAGGLYTGELFF. CDR3 DNA sequence: TGTGCCAGCAGTAGGGGACTAGCGGGGGGGCTGTACACCGGGGAGCTGTTTTTT.

This clonotype has only a few counts. The gene calls are TRBV6-1 and TRBJ1-1; D might be TRBD1 (6 bases). CDR3 length: 16 amino acids. V was shortened by 5 bases and J by 1 base, with 17 bases between the two germline ends. Germline V gives CDR1 MNHNS, CDR2 SASEGT. The CDR3 bases are TGTGCCAGCAGTCGAATTATTTGGGGGCCGAACACTGAAGCTTTCTTT. It encodes CASSRIIWGPNTEAFF.

This clonotype came up a few times. The chain employs TRBV18 and TRBJ2-1; tentatively, D is TRBD2 (6 bases). V was clipped by 3 bases and J by 4 bases, with 19 bases between them. Germline-derived CDR1 and CDR2 are KGHSH and LQKENI. The CDR3 is made up of 17 amino acids. The CDR3 is CASSPRDSPKPYNEQFF. DNA of the CDR3: TGTGCCAGCTCACCCCGGGACTCCCCTAAACCTTACAATGAGCAGTTCTTC.

The chain joins TRBV6-2 or TRBV6-3 to TRBJ2-1; possible D gene TRBD1, 6 bases. This CDR3 spans 13 amino acids. Germline CDR1 reads MNHEY; CDR2 reads SVGEGT. Trimming cost V 9 bases and J 1 base, with 10 bases left between them. DNA for the CDR3: TGTGCCAGTCGGGACACTTCCTACAATGAGCAGTTCTTC. Amino acid sequence: CASRDTSYNEQFF.

The chain couples TRBV5-6 to TRBJ1-1; D might be TRBD1 (5 bases). V was clipped by 3 bases and J by 0 bases, with 15 bases between them. The CDR3 consists of 16 residues. CDR1 is SGHDT, CDR2 YYEEEE, per germline. The CDR3 region has the DNA TGTGCCAGCAGCTGGGGACCGATACTTTTGAACACTGAAGCTTTCTTT. This gives the protein CASSWGPILLNTEAFF.

The chain has TRBV20-1 and TRBJ1-1; 7 bases line up with TRBD1. There are 14 residues in the CDR3. V shed 0 bases and J 5 bases; nucleotides not matched to a gene: 6. Germline CDR1 and CDR2: DFQATT and SNEGSKA (reference sequence). In nucleotides, the CDR3 is TGCAGTGCTAGAGATAAGGGGGCGGGAACTGAAGCTTTCTTT. Translating it yields CSARDKGAGTEAFF.

In this sample, this clonotype turned up a few times. V is TRBV7-8 and J is TRBJ1-4; a weak D match, TRBD1 (5 bases). This CDR3 is 14 amino acids long. The germline V and J ends were trimmed by 8 bases and 4 bases, with 14 bases remaining between them. Looked up from germline, CDR1 is SGHVS and CDR2 is FQNEAQ. The CDR3 here is CASWGGRINEKLFF. CDR3 nucleotide sequence: TGTGCCAGCTGGGGGGGACGGATTAATGAAAAACTGTTTTTT.

The table lists this clonotype with a few counts. V usage is TRBV9 and J usage is TRBJ1-3; D might be TRBD1 (6 bases). CDR3 size: 15 residues. The germline V gene encodes CDR1 SGDLS and CDR2 YYNGEE. Between the trimmed V and J ends, which lost 3 bases and 2 bases, there was a span of 12 bases. CDR3 DNA: TGTGCCAGCAGCGAGACCGACAGGCCTGGAAACACCATATATTTT. The encoded protein is CASSETDRPGNTIYF. Together with reference TRBV9 and TRBJ1-3, the CDR3 gives the full variable domain: DSGVTQTPKHLITATGQRVTLRCSPRSGDLSVYWYQQSLDQGLQFLIQYYNGEERAKGNILERFSAQQFPDLHSELNLSSLELGDSALYFCASSETDRPGNTIYFGEGSWLTVV.

The chain joins TRBV20-1 to TRBJ1-2, with D uncertain. Germline CDR1 and CDR2: DFQATT and SNEGSKA (reference sequence). The CDR3 runs 15 residues. Trimming removed 5 bases from V and 2 bases from J, with 18 bases in between. CDR3 coding DNA: TGCAGTGCTGTGGGGAAGGGCCGAGTAAACTATGGCTACACCTTC. Translation gives CSAVGKGRVNYGYTF.

This clonotype appeared a few times. The V call is TRBV6-4, the J call TRBJ2-1; maybe TRBD2 (5 bases). Looked up from germline, CDR1 is MRHNA and CDR2 is SNTAGT. V shed 6 bases and J shed 5 bases, with 20 bases lying between them. The length of the CDR3 is 16 residues. The CDR3 region is CASRASYWSRDNEQFF. The CDR3 region has the DNA TGTGCCAGCAGAGCCTCGTATTGGTCGAGGGACAATGAGCAGTTCTTC.

This clonotype was recorded many times. V is TRBV6-1 and J is TRBJ1-6, with TRBD1 matching over 8 bases. V dropped 6 bases and J dropped 13; count of bases not matched to a gene: 17. The CDR3 runs to 16 residues. Germline assignment: CDR1 MNHNS and CDR2 SASEGT. CDR3 protein: CASSQIGQGRDGPLHF. Here the CDR3 DNA reads TGTGCCAGCAGCCAAATCGGACAGGGCCGGGATGGGCCCCTCCACTTT.

V is TRBV6-2 or TRBV6-3 and J is TRBJ1-3; possible D gene TRBD1, 5 bases. This CDR3 is 15 amino acids long. Germline CDR1 reads MNHEY; CDR2 reads SVGEGT. V lost 7 bases, J lost 0 bases, and 13 bases lay in between. The CDR3 nucleotides read TGTGCCAGCATTCGGGACGGGCTCTCTGGAAACACCATATATTTT. This translates into CASIRDGLSGNTIYF.